The sequence of this T cell receptor beta chain was determined in a study of T cells in Graves' hyperthyroidism and ophthalmopathy (dated by TCRdb to the late 2010s). Notes on the research overall: Peripheral blood was collected at initial diagnosis, before any treatment. In about 6 Graves' hyperthyroidism patients, the study also compared T-cell repertoires from thyroid tissue with T-cell repertoires from blood. The roughly 100 discovery patients were divided at random into training and test sets in a 7:3 ratio. Prospective prediction of ophthalmopathy was tested in an independent validation cohort consisting of roughly 19 hyperthyroidism patients and over 15 patients who later progressed to ophthalmopathy. The paper reports TCR Vbeta CDR3 sequencing of some 140 peripheral blood samples: 43 ophthalmopathy, 70 to 85 hyperthyroidism and roughly 17 progressor patients. TCR V-J signatures able to tell the groups apart were searched for in a discovery cohort of 90 to 100 patients, of whom roughly 42 had Graves' ophthalmopathy and around 57 had stable Graves' hyperthyroidism. After blood sampling, hyperthyroidism patients were treated with methimazole at a starting dose of 30 mg daily, and ophthalmopathy patients were treated with high-dose intravenous methylprednisolone. What the work shows at the level of the full study, not this receptor alone: No statistical method was used to fix the sample size in advance, and group allocation was not hidden from the investigators. Ophthalmopathy was separated from stable hyperthyroidism by a 13 V-J signature model, with 87.88% sensitivity and around 81% specificity obtained in cross-validation and 80%/75% obtained in testing. During validation, the model predicted progression to ophthalmopathy a median of approximately 7 months ahead of onset, with just under 71% sensitivity and 72% to 80% specificity. Most expanded thyroid clonotypes (frequency above 0.001) were also detected in blood, a finding suggesting that blood repertoires may reflect thyroid immune responses.

The hyperthyroidism patients were between 18 and 65 years old and newly diagnosed, with a disease duration of less than 2 months. Exclusion was applied to patients with uncontrolled infections, other autoimmune diseases, pregnancy or lactation. Diagnoses relied on clinical symptoms, serum thyroxine and TRAb, thyroid ultrasound and orbital computed tomography. Blood from progressor patients was collected at the time of first diagnosis with hyperthyroidism, before any ophthalmopathy symptoms had appeared. PBMCs were isolated from about 9.2 ml of fresh peripheral blood by Ficoll-Paque density gradient centrifugation. Patients classed as progressors first received a Graves' hyperthyroidism diagnosis and then went on to develop ophthalmopathy during follow-up. Trizol reagent was used to extract total RNA, and RNA quality was then checked on an Agilent 2100 Bioanalyzer. Amplification of TCR beta CDR3 regions was carried out from RNA transcripts. For the first round of RT-PCR on the TCR CDR3, the HTBI primer set was used together with the Qiagen OneStep RT-PCR kit. A second multiplex PCR round built the libraries, followed by size selection and purification. Paired-end sequencing of the libraries was performed with 100 bp reads on an Illumina HiSeq2000. The published analysis was carried out like this. SOAPnuke was used to process the raw data, with reads discarded if the reads contained adapters or uncalled bases, had a mean Phred below 15, or lacked an exact constant-primer or identifier match. High-quality paired reads were merged with COPE v1.2.5, and unique nucleotide sequences were defined as clonotypes. Clonotypes were aligned to IMGT TRBV, TRBD and TRBJ reference segments using MiTCR v1.1. Analysis was restricted to V-J combinations with a frequency above 0.0001, which covered approximately 99% of repertoires. A TCS score was defined as the ratio between F50 (clonal expansion) and ExV (chaos), using BLOSUM62-based TCRdist between CDR3 peptides within each V-J. Welch's t-statistics and random forest reduced 500 to 550 V-J features to about 13, which were used in a naive Bayes classifier (R e1071). TCRdb reran the public reads through fastp at Q25 and MiXCR, keeping productive beta chains. Rows with one shared CDR3 protein collapse into an entry with the most common genes and DNA. None of the V and J calls come from the authors' own analysis; TCRdb made them. The sample includes 270,000 or so distinct CDR3 sequences, with 15% observed a single time. Of the sample, over 25% falls within the top ten clones.

The sample holds many counts of this clonotype. The specificity of this receptor is unknown. It has no much larger one-base neighbor in the sample; base qualities were not kept. V is reduced by 5 bases and J by 2 bases, leaving a spacing of 10 bases between them. Its CDR3 holds 13 amino acids, cysteine through phenylalanine. The read is trimmed to its CDR3 DNA, 39 bases read in frame from base 1. CDR1 SNHLY and CDR2 FYNNEI were looked up in the germline V gene. The specimen was blood. The chain couples TRBV2 to TRBJ2-7, with a tentative D gene TRBD2 over 5 matching bases. The source is a woman between 50 and 59 years old with Graves' hyperthyroidism that later progressed to Graves' ophthalmopathy. The CDR3 region reads CASSLAFAYEQYF. Read as DNA, the sequence is TGTGCCAGCAGTCTAGCTTTTGCCTACGAGCAGTACTTC.